The clone carrying this TCR beta chain came up a few times. The data stem from a study of T-cell reconstitution after alpha-beta-depleted transplantation in children. CDR3 length: 15 amino acids. Germline assignment: CDR1 MNHEY and CDR2 SVGAGI. Trimming removed 3 bases from V and 5 bases from J; junction bases left unmatched: 5. The TCRbeta library incorporated unique molecular identifiers. One entry per CDR3 protein results from TCRdb running MiXCR on the PCR reads. Of fewer than 550,000 distinct CDR3 sequences detected, about a tenth appear once; the ten largest clones hold roughly 5.5%. This specimen consisted of PBMCs from the stem cell graft donor, obtained from the stem cell graft. The TCR originated in a human donor who donated a stem cell graft to a child with acute myeloid leukemia. This chain connects TRBV6-5 to TRBJ2-1, with 9 bases aligning to TRBD2. The CDR3 nucleotides read TGTGCCAGCAGTTATAACGCGGGGGGGGACAATGAGCAGTTCTTC. Amino acids: CASSYNAGGDNEQFF.